The 10 T cell receptor beta chains below were found in one sample sequenced in a study of breast tumors, draining lymph nodes, adjacent tissues (dated by TCRdb to about 2016). The receptor library was made with multiplex PCR. Sequencing used an Illumina HiSeq 2000. TCRdb applied fastp at Q25 and MiXCR to the public reads, then kept only in-frame beta chains. Every entry covers one CDR3 protein and lists the most common genes and DNA from its rows. The sample table holds approximately 130,000 distinct CDR3 sequences, of which 21% were seen once. 2.2% of the sample goes to the ten largest clones. Lymph node samples came from the axillary draining lymph nodes of breast cancer patients. The sequenced sample was axillary lymph node tissue. The receptors shown here come from a female donor with breast cancer. Some clones in this sample may be carry-over from other donors' samples.

This clonotype was observed many times. The rearrangement uses TRBV11-2 and TRBJ2-2; the D is unclear. The CDR3 runs to 13 residues. Germline V gene lookup returns CDR1 SGHAT and CDR2 FQNNGV. V lost 5 bases to trimming and J lost 5 bases, with 9 bases between them. Written as DNA, the CDR3 is TGTGCCAGCAGCGTAGCAGCGACCGGGGAGCTGTTTTTT. Residues: CASSVAATGELFF.

Comment on this clonotype: Being one base from a much bigger clone, this may be a read error. The chain links TRBV7-2 to TRBJ1-5; D may be TRBD1 (6 bases). The CDR3 totals 15 residues. CDR1 is SGHTA, CDR2 FQGNSA, per germline. In DNA form, the CDR3 reads TGTGCCAGCAGCGCTACAGGGTATAGCAATCAGCCCCGGCATTTT. Amino acid sequence: CASSATGYSNQPRHF.

This clonotype appeared many times. V and J are TRBV24-1 and TRBJ1-5; 7 nucleotides align to TRBD1. This CDR3 comprises 17 residues. The V and J ends lost 9 bases and 2 bases, in that order; junction bases with no gene match: 15. CDR1 is KGHDR and CDR2 is SFDVKD in the germline V gene. The CDR3 region is CATVTGQPKTGNQPQHF. The CDR3 region has the DNA TGTGCCACCGTAACGGGACAGCCAAAGACAGGCAATCAGCCCCAGCATTTT.

This clonotype was seen ten or more times. The rearrangement links TRBV9 to TRBJ2-3; the D gene could be TRBD1 or TRBD2 (5 bases each). Germline assignment: CDR1 SGDLS and CDR2 YYNGEE. The CDR3 covers 16 residues. The V end was cut by 0 bases, the J end by 3 bases, with 14 bases between. CDR3 coding DNA: TGTGCCAGCAGCGTAGAAAGGCAGGGAGAGACAGATACGCAGTATTTT. This codes for CASSVERQGETDTQYF.

This clonotype was detected many times. The chain carries TRBV15 and TRBJ2-5, with TRBD1 matching over 10 bases. This CDR3 is 17 amino acids long. Germline CDR1 is LNHNV and CDR2 is YYDKDF (reference sequence). V lost 0 bases to trimming and J lost 5 bases; unmatched junction nucleotides: 9. The CDR3 sequence: CATSRDLGTGDLETQYF. The CDR3 DNA reads TGTGCCACCAGCAGAGATCTTGGGACAGGGGATTTGGAGACCCAGTACTTC.

This clonotype was detected ten times or more. J is TRBJ2-7 and V is TRBV6-1; weak D call: TRBD2 (6 bases). Germline V gene data show CDR1 as MNHNS and CDR2 as SASEGT. Trimming pared 3 bases from V and 7 bases from J, leaving 16 bases between. The CDR3 consists of 14 residues. The chain's CDR3 is CASSEGGRIGEQYF. CDR3 sequence (DNA): TGTGCCAGCAGTGAGGGGGGACGGATCGGGGAGCAGTACTTC.

V usage is TRBV30 and J usage is TRBJ2-3; the D gene is possibly TRBD2 (6 bases). There are 15 residues in the CDR3. The V end was cut by 3 bases, the J end by 5 bases, with 18 bases between. CDR1 GTSNPN and CDR2 SVGIG come from the germline V gene (reference sequence). The CDR3 loop is CAWRPLGGNIDTQYF. The CDR3 DNA reads as TGTGCCTGGAGACCCTTGGGAGGAAATATAGATACGCAGTATTTT.

This clonotype was detected once. A single base separates this from a much larger clone, so it may be a read error. No conserved phenylalanine or tryptophan ends this CDR3, so it is likely a read error. The chain joins TRBV5-6 to TRBJ1-3, with D perhaps TRBD1 (6 bases). Germline V lookup: CDR1 SGHDT, CDR2 YYEEEE. The V end was cut by 2 bases, the J end by 0 bases, with 12 bases between. This CDR3 is built from 16 residues. The CDR3 region is CASSFYRAFSGNTIYL. In DNA form, the CDR3 reads TGTGCCAGCAGCTTTTACAGGGCTTTCTCTGGAAACACCATATATCTT.

This clonotype was counted many times. This chain joins TRBV6-5 and TRBJ2-5; no definite D call. This CDR3 spans 12 amino acids. Between the trimmed V and J ends, which lost 6 bases and 5 bases, there was a span of 10 bases. The germline V gene has CDR1 MNHEY and CDR2 SVGAGI. Here the CDR3 reads CASRTVGETQYF. CDR3 coding DNA: TGTGCCAGCAGAACTGTGGGGGAGACCCAGTACTTC.

This clonotype has a count of ten or more. This chain connects TRBV5-1 to TRBJ2-3; perhaps TRBD1 as D (6 bases). Trimming left V 5 bases short and J 6 bases short, with 10 bases between. This CDR3 is 12 amino acids long. Looked up from germline, CDR1 is SGHRS and CDR2 is YFSETQ. CDR3 DNA sequence: TGCGCCAGCAGAGGGGGTCACGATACGCAGTATTTT. Protein: CASRGGHDTQYF.